This T cell receptor beta chain was sequenced during a study of shared clonotypes between healthy human individuals. For the study at large: Three plates were used per donor for CD4 naive, three for CD4 memory, two for CD8 naive and one for CD8 memory. Study-level results: Relative to their counterparts shared across all four donors, non-shared clonotypes exhibited diminished generation probabilities.

The protocol was immunoSEQ multiplex PCR, while the TCRdb copy is restricted to in-frame clones and leaves out a portion. The table records approximately 2.5 million clones, approximately 94% of them present only once. Turning to this clone: Its antigen is unidentified. The same CDR3 arises from other DNA sequences in this sample as well.

The V gene end was trimmed by 5 bases and the J gene end by 0 bases; junction bases not matched to a gene: 5. Germline assignment: CDR1 MDHEN and CDR2 SYDVKM. The CDR3 length is 15 residues. The TCR sequence derives from a man aged 18 to 29 in good health. The chain links TRBV28 to TRBJ1-2, with 8 positions matching TRBD1. The sequenced sample consisted of naive CD4+ T cells sorted from blood. This sample's subset: CD45RA+ positively selected. The CDR3 reads CASSPLGQANYGYTF. The CDR3 coding sequence is TGTGCCAGCAGTCCCCTGGGACAGGCTAACTATGGCTACACCTTC.